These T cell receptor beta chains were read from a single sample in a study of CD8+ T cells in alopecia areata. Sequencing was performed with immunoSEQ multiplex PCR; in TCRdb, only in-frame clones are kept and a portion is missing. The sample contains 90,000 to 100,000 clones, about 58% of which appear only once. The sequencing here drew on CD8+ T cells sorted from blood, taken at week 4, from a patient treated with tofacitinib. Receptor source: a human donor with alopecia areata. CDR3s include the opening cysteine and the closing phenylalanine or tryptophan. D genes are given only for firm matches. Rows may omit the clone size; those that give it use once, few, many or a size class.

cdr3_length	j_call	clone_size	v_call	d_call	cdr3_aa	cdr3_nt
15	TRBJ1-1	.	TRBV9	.	CASSVGGKMNTEAFF	TGTGCCAGCAGCGTAGGGGGAAAGATGAACACTGAAGCTTTCTTT
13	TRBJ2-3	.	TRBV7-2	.	CASSPLRTDTQYF	TGTGCCAGCAGCCCATTAAGGACAGATACGCAGTATTTT
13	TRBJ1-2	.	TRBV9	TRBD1	CASGRTGNYGYTF	TGTGCCAGCGGCAGGACAGGGAACTATGGCTACACCTTC
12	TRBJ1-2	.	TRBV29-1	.	CSVGEGNYGYTF	TGCAGCGTTGGGGAGGGTAACTATGGCTACACCTTC
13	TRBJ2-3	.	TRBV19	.	CASSIATTDTQYF	TGTGCCAGTAGTATTGCTACCACAGATACGCAGTATTTT
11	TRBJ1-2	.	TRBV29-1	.	CSVDPDYGYTF	TGCAGCGTTGACCCTGACTATGGCTACACCTTC
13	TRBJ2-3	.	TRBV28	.	CASSPQTELGQYF	TGTGCCAGCAGTCCTCAAACAGAGCTTGGGCAGTATTTT
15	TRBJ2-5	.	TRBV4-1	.	CASSQEGRQQETQYF	TGCGCCAGCAGCCAAGAGGGACGGCAACAAGAGACCCAGTACTTC
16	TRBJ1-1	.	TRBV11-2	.	CASSLETAYMNTEAFF	TGTGCCAGCAGCTTAGAAACAGCCTACATGAACACTGAAGCTTTCTTT
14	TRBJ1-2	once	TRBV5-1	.	CASSSLDGFYGYTF	TGCGCCAGCAGCTCGCTCGACGGCTTCTATGGCTACACCTTC